Listed here are 24 T cell receptor beta chains from one sample, sequenced in a study of blood T cell repertoires in COVID-19. Repertoires were generated with immunoSEQ multiplex PCR, while TCRdb's copy carries only in-frame clones and drops some. Here the sample spans about 68,000 clones, approximately 85% being singletons. Sequencing used peripheral blood. These receptors were taken from a man in his forties or fifties with acute or convalescent COVID-19.

The chain carries TRBV9 and TRBJ2-3; possibly TRBD2 for D (5 bases). The germline V and J ends were trimmed by 0 bases and 0 bases, with 8 bases remaining between them. The CDR3 sequence is 15 residues long. Germline loops: CDR1 SGDLS, CDR2 YYNGEE. CDR3 in DNA: TGTGCCAGCAGCGTAGTGTGGACTAGCACAGATACGCAGTATTTT. Amino acids: CASSVVWTSTDTQYF.

This chain uses TRBV29-1 with TRBJ1-1; 9 nucleotides align to TRBD1. This CDR3 spans 13 amino acids. Germline assignment: CDR1 SQVTM and CDR2 ANQGSEA. V dropped 6 bases and J dropped 3; count of bases not matched to a gene: 5. The CDR3 sequence: CSVTGGPDTEAFF. For the CDR3, the DNA is TGCAGCGTAACAGGGGGCCCGGACACTGAAGCTTTCTTT.

This clone was seen a single time. The chain combines TRBV2 with TRBJ2-3; 15 nucleotides line up with TRBD2. This CDR3 spans 16 amino acids. CDR1 is SNHLY and CDR2 is FYNNEI in the germline V gene. V was clipped by 4 bases and J by 3 bases; unmatched bases: 2. CDR3 protein: CASSAGTSGGTDTQYF. Written as DNA, the CDR3 is TGTGCCAGCAGTGCGGGGACTAGCGGGGGGACAGATACGCAGTATTTT.

The chain couples TRBV6-5 to TRBJ1-2; D uncertain. CDR1 and CDR2 (germline): MNHEY, SVGAGI. Trimming left V 3 bases short and J 0 bases short, with 11 bases between. The length of the CDR3 is 15 residues. The CDR3 DNA reads TGTGCCAGCAGTTATAGTCCGAGCCCTAACTATGGCTACACCTTC. Translating gives CASSYSPSPNYGYTF.

The chain links TRBV25-1 to TRBJ2-3; 12 bases map to TRBD2. Germline CDR1 MGHDK, CDR2 SYGVNS. The CDR3 covers 16 residues. V trimming: 3 bases; J trimming: 5 bases; junction bases outside the gene matches: 6. The CDR3 DNA reads TGTGCCAGCAGTGAGGCTAGCGGGGGGGCAAGAGATACGCAGTATTTT. Translating gives CASSEASGGARDTQYF.

This chain links TRBV10-1 with TRBJ2-3, with D perhaps TRBD1 (5 bases). This CDR3 contains 13 residues. CDR1 WNHNN and CDR2 SYGVQD come from the germline V gene (reference sequence). The V end lost 7 bases, the J end lost 0 bases, and 8 bases lay between the germline ends. CDR3 region: CASTRDSTDTQYF. CDR3 coding DNA: TGCGCCAGCACCAGGGATAGCACAGATACGCAGTATTTT.

This clone came up once. The chain couples TRBV29-1 to TRBJ1-1; 8 nucleotides align to TRBD1. This CDR3 is 13 amino acids long. Losses at the gene ends were 7 bases for V and 0 bases for J; bases not matched to a gene: 4. Germline V CDR1 and CDR2: SQVTM, ANQGSEA. The CDR3 nucleotides are TGCAGCGGAACGACAGGGGTGAACACTGAAGCTTTCTTT. It codes for CSGTTGVNTEAFF.

This clone occurred once. CDR3 sequence (DNA): TGTGCCAGCAGCTTAGCGGTAGCGGGGGGGACAGATACGCAGTATTTT. Protein product: CASSLAVAGGTDTQYF. The chain carries TRBV7-2 and TRBJ2-3; 11 bases line up with TRBD2. The CDR3 totals 16 residues. CDR1 is SGHTA and CDR2 is FQGNSA in the germline V gene. J lost 3 bases, V lost 0 bases, and 2 bases had no gene match.

This chain connects TRBV5-6 to TRBJ2-7, with D perhaps TRBD2 (5 bases). CDR3 length equals 16 residues. V lost 4 bases, J lost 2 bases, and 19 bases lay in between. CDR1 is SGHDT and CDR2 is YYEEEE in the germline V gene. CDR3 in DNA: TGTGCCAGCAGCAGCAACTTAGGTAGCGTCGCCTACGAGCAGTACTTC. Translation: CASSSNLGSVAYEQYF.

The CDR3 loop is CASSLRQGNTEAFF. For the CDR3, the DNA is TGTGCCAGCAGCTTAAGGCAGGGTAACACTGAAGCTTTCTTT. The chain has TRBV7-6 and TRBJ1-1; tentatively, D is TRBD1 (5 bases). The CDR3 contains 14 residues. V was clipped by 2 bases and J by 2 bases, with 9 bases between them. CDR1 and CDR2 (germline): SGHVS, FNYEAQ.

The chain joins TRBV28 to TRBJ1-5; TRBD1 might be the D (6 bases). V gave up 8 bases and J gave up 5 bases, with 13 bases separating them. The CDR3 has 13 residues. The V gene's germline CDR1 is MDHEN and CDR2 SYDVKM. The CDR3 DNA sequence: TGTGCCAGCCGGAGACAGGAGGATCAGCCCCAGCATTTT. This translates into CASRRQEDQPQHF.

This chain uses TRBV2 with TRBJ1-5; D not resolved. V lost 4 bases to trimming and J lost 5 bases, with 12 bases between them. This CDR3 is built from 14 residues. CDR1 and CDR2 from the germline V gene are SNHLY and FYNNEI. The CDR3 nucleotides are TGTGCCAGCAGTGCGGGTTCTACGGATCAGCCCCAGCATTTT. Its protein product is CASSAGSTDQPQHF.

V usage is TRBV2 and J usage is TRBJ2-2; 8 bases align to TRBD2. Trimming at V came to 4 bases and at J to 3 bases, leaving 7 bases not matched to a gene. Germline V lookup: CDR1 SNHLY, CDR2 FYNNEI. The CDR3 extends over 16 amino acids. The CDR3 loop is CASSVSGGVDTGELFF. The CDR3 nucleotides read TGTGCCAGCAGTGTGAGCGGGGGAGTCGACACCGGGGAGCTGTTTTTT.

V usage is TRBV24-1 and J usage is TRBJ1-2, with TRBD1 matching 10 bases. V lost 2 bases to trimming and J lost 8 bases; unmatched junction nucleotides: 7. CDR3 size: 15 residues. CDR1 is KGHDR, CDR2 SFDVKD, per germline. Here the CDR3 reads CATSDSTGGVWGYTF. The CDR3 nucleotides are TGTGCCACCAGTGATTCGACAGGGGGCGTGTGGGGCTACACCTTC.

This chain links TRBV2 with TRBJ2-2; D gene uncertain. This CDR3 spans 14 amino acids. V was pared by 7 bases and J by 2 bases, with 11 bases between. From germline, CDR1 is SNHLY and CDR2 FYNNEI. The CDR3 region is CASNQNRNTGELFF. CDR3 DNA: TGTGCCAGCAACCAGAATCGAAACACCGGGGAGCTGTTTTTT.

This sequence joins TRBV19 and TRBJ2-3; 12 bases line up with TRBD2. The CDR3 runs to 14 residues. The V segment lost 10 bases and the J segment 0 bases; nucleotides outside the gene matches: 2. Germline-derived CDR1 and CDR2 are LNHDA and SQIVND (reference sequence). The CDR3 spells CATGLAGSTDTQYF. The CDR3 DNA reads as TGTGCCACTGGACTAGCGGGAAGCACAGATACGCAGTATTTT. The variable domain in full, with the rest retrieved from reference TRBV19 and TRBJ2-3, is DGGITQSPKYLFRKEGQNVTLSCEQNLNHDAMYWYRQDPGQGLRLIYYSQIVNDFQKGDIAEGYSVSREKKESFPLTVTSAQKNPTAFYLCATGLAGSTDTQYFGPGTRLTVL.

The chain has TRBV4-1 and TRBJ2-5; a weak D match, TRBD1 (5 bases). The CDR3 covers 15 residues. V was shortened by 2 bases and J by 5 bases, with 15 bases between the two germline ends. CDR1 and CDR2 from the germline V gene are MGHRA and YSYEKL. The CDR3 spells CASSQPLGQHETQYF. The CDR3 DNA sequence: TGCGCCAGCAGCCAACCACTCGGACAACACGAGACCCAGTACTTC.

This chain links TRBV19 with TRBJ1-5; TRBD1 matches at 9 bases. CDR1 LNHDA and CDR2 SQIVND come from the germline V gene (reference sequence). The CDR3 spans 15 residues. Germline trimming cut 4 bases from V and 6 bases from J; bases unmatched to any gene: 7. In DNA form, the CDR3 reads TGTGCCAGTAGTAAGACAGGGGGTTTTTTTCAGCCCCAGCATTTT. It encodes CASSKTGGFFQPQHF.

The chain carries TRBV3-1 (or the pseudogene TRBV3-2) and TRBJ1-2; D is perhaps TRBD1 (6 bases). Germline V lookup: CDR1 LGHDT, CDR2 YNNKEL (reference sequence). The CDR3 is 15 residues long. V gave up 0 bases and J gave up 7 bases, with 15 bases separating them. The CDR3 sequence is CASSQEVGRGGGYTF. Written as DNA, the CDR3 is TGTGCCAGCAGCCAAGAAGTAGGGCGAGGGGGTGGCTACACCTTC.

The V gene is TRBV5-5, the J gene TRBJ2-7, with D possibly TRBD1 on 5 matching bases. In germline, CDR1 is SGHKS, CDR2 YYEKEE (reference sequence). The germline V and J ends were trimmed by 0 bases and 2 bases, with 9 bases remaining between them. The CDR3 contains 14 residues. The DNA for the CDR3 is TGTGCCAGCAGCTTGGTGCAGGGTGCCTACGAGCAGTACGTC. Encoded protein: CASSLVQGAYEQYV.

The chain employs TRBV10-3 and TRBJ1-4, with no clear D. The CDR3 consists of 14 residues. Germline lookup yields CDR1 ENHRY and CDR2 SYGVKD. Trimming cost V 3 bases and J 4 bases, with 9 bases left between them. The CDR3 reads CAISDPPSNEKLFF. The CDR3 DNA follows: TGTGCCATCAGTGATCCACCGAGTAATGAAAAACTGTTTTTT.

The CDR3 coding sequence is TGTGCCAGCTCGAGACTAGCGGGGGAGGACTACAATGAGCAGTTCTTC. Amino acids: CASSRLAGEDYNEQFF. The V and J genes are TRBV7-3 and TRBJ2-1, with TRBD2 matching 12 bases. The CDR3 runs 16 residues. The V segment lost 8 bases and the J segment 3 bases; nucleotides outside the gene matches: 8. CDR1 and CDR2 from the germline V gene are SGHTA and FQGTGA.

The V call is TRBV30, the J call TRBJ1-2; D gene uncertain. CDR1 and CDR2 (germline): GTSNPN, SVGIG (reference sequence). The CDR3 is 11 amino acids. V shed 0 bases and J shed 9 bases, with 8 bases lying between them. The CDR3 region is CAWSVAQRYTF. The DNA for the CDR3 is TGTGCCTGGAGTGTAGCGCAACGCTACACCTTC.

This clone was observed a single time. The genes are TRBV18 and TRBJ2-1; 9 nucleotides line up with TRBD1. The CDR3 totals 16 residues. Germline V gene sequence: CDR1 KGHSH, CDR2 LQKENI. V dropped 4 bases and J dropped 3; count of bases not matched to a gene: 7. The CDR3, as DNA: TGTGCCAGCTCACGGACCCGGGACAGGGTCTACAATGAGCAGTTCTTC. Translation gives CASSRTRDRVYNEQFF.